The table lists the clone carrying this TCR beta chain with a count of one. Its antigen is not identified. The germline V gene has CDR1 SNHLY and CDR2 FYNNEI. V dropped 6 bases and J dropped 3; count of bases not matched to a gene: 6. There are 15 residues in the CDR3. These data belong to a study of cytotoxic CD8 clonotypes in ibrutinib-treated CLL. Study conclusions and caveats: Elevated clonality accompanied ibrutinib response, with a return toward baseline values at progression.

Depth targeted 1 in 200,000 to 1 in 1 million T cells, averaging 10x coverage per clonotype. Profiled with immunoSEQ multiplex PCR; TCRdb holds only in-frame clones, not every one. The data hold about 25,000 clones, with around 85% observed a single time. The source of this sequence is a human donor with chronic lymphocytic leukemia. Sequencing used PBMCs, obtained after 24 months of ibrutinib treatment. The V gene is TRBV2, the J gene TRBJ2-3; the match to TRBD1 covers 10 bases. The CDR3 coding sequence is TGTGCCAGCAGACATCCGGGACAGGGGACAGATACGCAGTATTTT. This encodes CASRHPGQGTDTQYF.